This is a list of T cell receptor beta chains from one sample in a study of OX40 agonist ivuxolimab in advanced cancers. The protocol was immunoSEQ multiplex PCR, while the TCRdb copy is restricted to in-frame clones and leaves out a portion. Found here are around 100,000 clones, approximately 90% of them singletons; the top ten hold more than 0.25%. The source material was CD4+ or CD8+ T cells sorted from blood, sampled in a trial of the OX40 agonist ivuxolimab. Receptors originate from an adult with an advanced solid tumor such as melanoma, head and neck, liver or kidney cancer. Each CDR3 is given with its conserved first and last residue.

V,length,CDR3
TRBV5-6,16,CASSLRGRQGFNEQYF
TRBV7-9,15,CASSLAGGSTDTQYF
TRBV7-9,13,CAIRTGSNEKLFF
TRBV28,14,CASTRQFSGNTIYF
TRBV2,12,CASKDWGDEQFF
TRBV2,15,CASSGGGSGSYEQYF
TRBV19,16,CASSLDRGGLAETQYF
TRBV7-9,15,CASSLGYGPVYGYTF
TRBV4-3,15,CASSQAPGASYGYTF
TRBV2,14,CASSLGSTHNEQFF
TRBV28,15,CASTPLSGRGNEQFF
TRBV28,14,CASSLSGRNYGYTF
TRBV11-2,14,CASSFSGHTGELFF